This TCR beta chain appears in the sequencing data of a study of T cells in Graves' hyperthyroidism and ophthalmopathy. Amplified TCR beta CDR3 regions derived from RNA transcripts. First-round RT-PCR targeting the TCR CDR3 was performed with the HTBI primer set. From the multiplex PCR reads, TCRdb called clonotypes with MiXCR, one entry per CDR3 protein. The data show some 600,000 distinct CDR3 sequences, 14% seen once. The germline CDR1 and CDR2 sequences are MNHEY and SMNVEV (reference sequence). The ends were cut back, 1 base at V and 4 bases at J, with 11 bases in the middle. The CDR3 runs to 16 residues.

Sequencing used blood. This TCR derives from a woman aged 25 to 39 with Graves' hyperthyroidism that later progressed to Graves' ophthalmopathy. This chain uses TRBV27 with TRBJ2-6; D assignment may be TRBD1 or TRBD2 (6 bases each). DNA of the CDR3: TGTGCCAGCAGTTTATTTGGGGGGCCGGGGGCCAACGTCCTGACTTTC. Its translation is CASSLFGGPGANVLTF.